This T cell receptor (beta chain) stems from a study of OX40 agonist ivuxolimab in advanced cancers. Study details: As their treatment, patients were administered ivuxolimab, an agonistic anti-OX40 (CD134) antibody.

Sequencing was performed with immunoSEQ multiplex PCR; in TCRdb, only in-frame clones are kept and a portion is missing. The table records tens of thousands of clones, less than 90% of them present only once. The germline V gene encodes CDR1 SGHAT and CDR2 FQNNGV. V lost 2 bases and J 7 bases, leaving 11 bases between the germline ends. CDR3 length: 14 residues. This clonotype originated in an adult with an advanced solid tumor such as melanoma, head and neck, liver or kidney cancer. This chain links TRBV11-2 with TRBJ2-2; D possibly corresponds to TRBD2 (6 bases). The sequencing used CD4+ or CD8+ T cells sorted from blood, collected in a trial of the OX40 agonist ivuxolimab. CDR3 sequence: CASSLNGGYGELFF. The DNA for the CDR3 is TGTGCCAGCAGCTTAAACGGGGGATACGGGGAGCTGTTTTTT.